One and the same sample provided the 14 T cell receptor beta chains below, sequenced in a study of molecular identifiers for immune sequencing clone quantification listed by TCRdb under 2018. Libraries were constructed by PCR. Sequencing took place on a NextSeq 500. Starting from the raw public reads, TCRdb applied fastp trimming at Q25, assembled clones with MiXCR and retained in-frame beta chains. Every CDR3 protein is listed once, alongside the most common genes and DNA of its rows. Across this sample there are a few hundred thousand distinct CDR3 sequences, with 24% seen only once. The top ten constitute around 0.76% of the sample. The material sequenced was naive CD8+ T cells from blood, with Jurkat cell RNA spiked in. Reading the label with the study, this specimen's cell subset or site is: FACS-sorted CD8+CD4-CCR7+CD45RA+ naive T cells. The receptor set was obtained from a human donor in good health. Some libraries in this study had Jurkat cell RNA spiked in.

This clonotype was seen many times. J is TRBJ2-5 and V is TRBV4-1; 10 bases fit TRBD2. V was clipped by 0 bases and J by 5 bases; unmatched bases: 9. Germline V gene lookup returns CDR1 MGHRA and CDR2 YSYEKL. There are 17 residues in the CDR3. The CDR3 sequence is CASSQDPPAGGLETQYF. As DNA, the CDR3 is TGCGCCAGCAGCCAAGATCCCCCAGCGGGGGGGCTGGAGACCCAGTACTTC.

The chain links TRBV6-2 or TRBV6-3 to TRBJ2-3; 7 bases line up with TRBD2. Germline V gene lookup returns CDR1 MNHEY and CDR2 SVGEGT. V lost 2 bases to trimming and J lost 6 bases; unmatched junction nucleotides: 8. The length of the CDR3 is 15 residues. CDR3 coding DNA: TGTGCCAGCAGTTACGTAGCTAACGGGGGGGATACGCAGTATTTT. Translation: CASSYVANGGDTQYF.

With respect to this clonotype: Since a much larger clone is just one base distant, this may be a read error. The chain links TRBV4-2 to TRBJ2-3; D is perhaps TRBD2 (6 bases). The CDR3 sequence is 15 residues long. Germline values: CDR1 LGHNA, CDR2 YNFKEQ. The CDR3 loop is CAGSQGLAPTDTQYF. The CDR3, as DNA: TGTGCCGGCAGCCAAGGCCTAGCGCCCACAGATACGCAGTATTTT.

Turning to this clonotype: A much larger clone differs from this one at a single base, so this may be a read error. The chain recombines TRBV6-5 with TRBJ2-1, with D possibly matching TRBD1 (6 bases). There are 14 residues in the CDR3. The V gene lost 7 bases and the J gene lost 12 bases, with 22 bases spanning the gap. CDR1 MNHEY and CDR2 SVGAGI come from the germline V gene. The CDR3 region is CASKRGRGDDGQFF. In nucleotides, the CDR3 is TGTGCCAGCAAAAGAGGCAGGGGTGACGATGGGCAGTTCTTC.

In regard to this clonotype: This may be a read error, as it is one base from a much larger clone. This sequence joins TRBV27 and TRBJ1-1, with D unclear. There are 13 residues in the CDR3. The germline CDR1 and CDR2 sequences are MNHEY and SMNVEV (reference sequence). CDR3 region: CACRWAVNTEAFF. The CDR3 region has the DNA TGTGCCTGCAGATGGGCTGTGAACACTGAAGCTTTCTTT.

A word on this clonotype: Possible read error: a much larger clone is one base away. The chain combines TRBV20-1 with TRBJ2-2, with D perhaps TRBD1 or TRBD2 (5 bases each). Germline loops: CDR1 DFQATT, CDR2 SNEGSKA (reference sequence). This CDR3 contains 14 residues. The CDR3 region is CNADSRDGTGELFF. The CDR3 DNA is TGCAATGCAGACTCAAGGGACGGCACCGGGGAGCTGTTTTTT.

For this clonotype: A much larger clone differs from this one at a single base, so this may be a read error. V usage is TRBV7-9 and J usage is TRBJ2-7; D remains ambiguous. CDR1 and CDR2 from the germline V gene are SEHNR and FQNEAQ (reference sequence). V was clipped by 5 bases and J by 5 bases, with 19 bases between them. CDR3 length: 15 amino acids. The CDR3 reads CASSADEDRAHEQYF. For the CDR3, the DNA is TGTGCCAGCAGCGCCGACGAGGACCGTGCCCACGAGCAGTACTTC.

The V gene is TRBV27, the J gene TRBJ2-3; no definite D call. Germline-derived CDR1 and CDR2 are MNHEY and SMNVEV (reference sequence). V was shortened by 2 bases and J by 0 bases, with 18 bases between the two germline ends. The CDR3 is made up of 18 amino acids. Here the CDR3 DNA reads TGTGCCAGCAGTTTAATCCCCCTAACGGACGGCAGCACAGATACGCAGTATTTT. Translating it yields CASSLIPLTDGSTDTQYF.

Regarding this clonotype: Just one base apart from a much larger clone, this may be a read error. The chain links TRBV7-2 to TRBJ1-2; 8 positions agree with TRBD1. CDR1 and CDR2 from the germline V gene are SGHTA and FQGNSA. CDR3 length: 15 residues. V lost 5 bases to trimming and J lost 6 bases; unmatched junction nucleotides: 11. The DNA of the CDR3 is TGTGCCAGCAGCCCCGACAGGGGAGTGGAGCATGGCTACACCTTC. Protein sequence: CASSPDRGVEHGYTF.

Concerning this clonotype itself: With a much larger clone just one base away, this may be a read error. The V call is TRBV4-2, the J call TRBJ2-5, with D unclear. CDR1 and CDR2 (germline): LGHNA, YNFKEQ. The CDR3 has 13 amino acids. Trimming removed 1 base from V and 7 bases from J, with 10 bases in between. The DNA for the CDR3 is TGTGCCAGCAGCCAAGTTATCGTAGGGACCCAGTACTTC. It codes for CASSQVIVGTQYF.

The V and J genes are TRBV13 and TRBJ2-3; 13 bases agree with TRBD2. The germline gives CDR1 PRHDT, CDR2 FYEKMQ (reference sequence). V shed 4 bases and J 3 bases; nucleotides not matched to a gene: 10. This CDR3 has 18 residues. CDR3 bases: TGTGCCAGCAGCTCATCTTCGACTAGCGGGGGGAGGACAGATACGCAGTATTTT. It specifies CASSSSSTSGGRTDTQYF.

This clonotype was counted at least ten times. CDR3 residues: CASSPGQGSHEQYF. The CDR3 DNA reads TGTGCCAGCAGCCCGGGACAGGGTAGCCACGAGCAGTACTTC. The rearrangement uses TRBV5-4 and TRBJ2-7; 9 bases are shared with TRBD1. The CDR3 loop spans 14 amino acids. Trimming removed 4 bases from V and 5 bases from J; junction bases left unmatched: 7. Germline V gene data show CDR1 as SGHNT and CDR2 as YYREEE (reference sequence).

This clonotype was seen only once. At one of its ends the junction is not consistent with the germline gene, which may arise from a read error. This rearrangement joins TRBV7-9 to TRBJ1-4; possible D gene TRBD1, 5 bases. Germline V CDR1 and CDR2: SEHNR, FQNEAQ (reference sequence). There are 16 residues in the CDR3. In nucleotides, the CDR3 is TGTGCCAGCAGATTAGTATGGGGCGGGACTAATGAAAAACTGTTTTTT. It is translated as CASRLVWGGTNEKLFF.

The chain employs TRBV19 and TRBJ1-5; D may be TRBD1 (6 bases). The CDR3 contains 18 residues. Trimming pared 4 bases from V and 3 bases from J, leaving 22 bases between. Germline CDR1 reads LNHDA; CDR2 reads SQIVND (reference sequence). CDR3 residues: CASSTYRDISTVNQPQHF. CDR3 in DNA: TGTGCCAGTAGTACCTACAGGGACATTAGCACTGTCAATCAGCCCCAGCATTTT. The variable domain in full, with the rest retrieved from reference TRBV19 and TRBJ1-5, is DGGITQSPKYLFRKEGQNVTLSCEQNLNHDAMYWYRQDPGQGLRLIYYSQIVNDFQKGDIAEGYSVSREKKESFPLTVTSAQKNPTAFYLCASSTYRDISTVNQPQHFGDGTRLSIL.